These 7 T cell receptor beta chains were all obtained from the same sample, sequenced in a study of CD4+ T cells in melanoma. TCRdb's copy holds only in-frame clones and misses some; the assay was immunoSEQ multiplex PCR. Seen here are some 10,000 clones, about 63% observed once, and the top ten hold 14%. The sequenced material came from cells from a culture (not recorded whether cultured in vitro). These receptors came from a human donor with melanoma.

V gene TRBV2 combines with J gene TRBJ2-5; a possible D gene is TRBD2 (5 bases). This CDR3 is built from 14 residues. V lost 5 bases and J 1 base, leaving 11 bases between the germline ends. The V gene's germline CDR1 is SNHLY and CDR2 FYNNEI. The CDR3 region has the DNA TGTGCCAGCAGTTTACCGGGGTCCCAAGAGACCCAGTACTTC. Its translation is CASSLPGSQETQYF. Filled out from reference TRBV2 and TRBJ2-5, the complete variable domain reads EPEVTQTPSHQVTQMGQEVILRCVPISNHLYFYWYRQILGQKVEFLVSFYNNEISEKSEIFDDQFSVERPDGSNFTLKIRSTKLEDSAMYFCASSLPGSQETQYFGPGTRLLVL.

The V call is TRBV7-9, the J call TRBJ2-7; TRBD2 agrees at 7 bases. The CDR3 spans 14 residues. V was clipped by 5 bases and J by 5 bases; unmatched bases: 9. CDR1 SEHNR and CDR2 FQNEAQ come from the germline V gene (reference sequence). In nucleotides, the CDR3 is TGTGCCAGCAGCGCCGTGCGGGAGAGCAACGAGCAGTACTTC. As protein: CASSAVRESNEQYF.

This clone showed up just a few times. The chain carries TRBV30 and TRBJ1-4; D remains unclear. This CDR3 contains 12 residues. CDR1 is GTSNPN and CDR2 is SVGIG in the germline V gene (reference sequence). Trimming shortened V by 2 bases and J by 6 bases, and 7 bases separated the two germline ends. The CDR3 nucleotides are TGTGCCTGGAGTCCGGTGGATGAAAAACTGTTTTTT. This codes for CAWSPVDEKLFF.

The rearrangement joins TRBV5-1 to TRBJ2-7; D unclear. This CDR3 has 14 amino acids. Trimming pared 0 bases from V and 1 base from J, leaving 8 bases between. CDR1 SGHRS and CDR2 YFSETQ come from the germline V gene. CDR3 sequence: CASSLGSSSYEQYF. CDR3 DNA sequence: TGCGCCAGCAGCTTGGGGTCTAGTTCCTACGAGCAGTACTTC.

V and J are TRBV5-1 and TRBJ1-4; D is undetermined. The CDR3 is 16 residues long. V shed 4 bases and J shed 5 bases, with 18 bases lying between them. CDR1 is SGHRS, CDR2 YFSETQ, per germline. The DNA of the CDR3 is TGCGCCAGCAGCCCCATCCCCAGGCAGTCAAATGAAAAACTGTTTTTT. It yields the protein CASSPIPRQSNEKLFF.

This CDR3 reads CAWSPPDRVADTQYF. CDR3 coding DNA: TGTGCCTGGTCCCCCCCGGACAGGGTGGCAGATACGCAGTATTTT. The rearrangement joins TRBV30 to TRBJ2-3, with 8 bases identical to TRBD1. The germline gives CDR1 GTSNPN, CDR2 SVGIG (reference sequence). The ends lost 5 bases at V and 4 bases at J; junction bases unmatched: 11. The CDR3 loop spans 15 amino acids.

The chain carries TRBV7-6 and TRBJ1-4; D not certain. The CDR3 consists of 13 residues. V was cut by 5 bases and J by 8 bases, with 12 bases left in between. CDR1 and CDR2 (germline): SGHVS, FNYEAQ. The chain's CDR3 is CASSLYPREKLFF. The CDR3 coding sequence is TGTGCCAGCAGCCTATACCCCAGAGAAAAACTGTTTTTT.